Below are 28 T cell receptor beta chains sequenced from a single sample in a study of PD-1 blockade in classical Hodgkin lymphoma. Documented time point: cycle 4 day 1 (C4D1), after about 6 weeks of nivolumab. Autologous stem cell transplantation was followed by relapse in every patient, and brentuximab vedotin exposure varied. The protocol was immunoSEQ multiplex PCR, while the TCRdb copy is restricted to in-frame clones and leaves out a portion. The profile shows some 93,000 clones, around four fifths of them singletons. This sample comprised peripheral blood mononuclear cells (PBMCs), obtained before the fourth cycle of nivolumab. The source is a human donor with classical Hodgkin lymphoma.

Notes on this clone: The germline gene is not matched at one end of the junction; a read error may be the cause. The gene calls are TRBV10-3 and TRBJ2-7; 14 positions match TRBD2. CDR1 is ENHRY and CDR2 is SYGVKD in the germline V gene. The CDR3 loop spans 12 amino acids. The CDR3 region has the DNA TGTGCCATCAGCCCGGGGACTAGCGGGAGAGGGTTC. This gives the protein CAISPGTSGRGF.

This clone was counted a single time. The chain employs TRBV18 and TRBJ2-1; D not resolved. The V and J ends lost 3 bases and 4 bases respectively, with 13 bases between them. The CDR3 is made up of 15 amino acids. Germline loops: CDR1 KGHSH, CDR2 LQKENI. In DNA form, the CDR3 reads TGTGCCAGCTCACCCCAGACTGCGGCTTACAATGAGCAGTTCTTC. This sequence encodes CASSPQTAAYNEQFF.

With regard to this clone: The junction differs from germline at one of its ends, possibly a read error. At the DNA level, this CDR3 is encoded by other sequences in the same sample as well. The rearrangement joins TRBV7-2 to TRBJ2-7, with 11 bases fitting TRBD2. Germline-derived CDR1 and CDR2 are SGHTA and FQGNSA. This CDR3 spans 14 amino acids. CDR3 residues: CASSLAGGSYEQYF. As DNA, the CDR3 is TGTGCCAGCAGCCTAGCGGGAGGCTCCTACGAGCAGTACTTC.

V usage is TRBV6-6 and J usage is TRBJ1-3, with unresolved D. The CDR3 extends over 12 amino acids. Trimming left V 5 bases short and J 8 bases short, with 10 bases between. CDR1 is MNHNY, CDR2 SVGAGI, per germline (reference sequence). The chain's CDR3 is CASSDKADTIYF. CDR3 coding DNA: TGTGCCAGCAGTGATAAAGCGGACACCATATATTTT.

With respect to this clone: In the same sample, other DNA sequences code for this CDR3. The chain combines TRBV6-6 with TRBJ2-7; D gene uncertain. Germline values: CDR1 MNHNY, CDR2 SVGAGI (reference sequence). The germline V and J ends were trimmed by 2 bases and 4 bases, with 6 bases remaining between them. This CDR3 contains 12 residues. Here the CDR3 DNA reads TGTGCCAGCAGTTACAGAAGTTACGAGCAGTACTTC. Its translation: CASSYRSYEQYF.

The chain carries TRBV10-3 and TRBJ2-3; D unresolved. Germline V gives CDR1 ENHRY, CDR2 SYGVKD. The CDR3 runs to 11 residues. Trimming cost V 7 bases and J 2 bases, with 4 bases left between them. The CDR3 nucleotides read TGTGCCATCATGGACACAGATACGCAGTATTTT. This gives the protein CAIMDTDTQYF.

This chain connects TRBV2 to TRBJ2-6, with D perhaps matching TRBD1 or TRBD2 (5 bases each). V lost 5 bases to trimming and J lost 2 bases, with 16 bases between them. The germline gives CDR1 SNHLY, CDR2 FYNNEI. The CDR3 extends over 17 amino acids. Written as DNA, the CDR3 is TGTGCCAGCAGTAAGGGACGAGGCGGCACTGGGGCCAACGTCCTGACTTTC. Its protein is CASSKGRGGTGANVLTF.

As for this clone: Other DNA sequences within the sample encode an identical CDR3. The chain links TRBV6-1 to TRBJ1-1; D not resolved. Germline CDR1 is MNHNS and CDR2 is SASEGT. The CDR3 has 12 residues. Trimming shortened V by 4 bases and J by 1 base, and 4 bases separated the two germline ends. The CDR3 sequence is CASSGRNTEAFF. The CDR3 coding sequence is TGTGCCAGCAGTGGGAGGAACACTGAAGCTTTCTTT.

The chain carries TRBV7-2 and TRBJ2-5, with D uncertain. This CDR3 has 14 residues. V gave up 5 bases and J gave up 0 bases, with 10 bases separating them. Per germline, CDR1 SGHTA and CDR2 FQGNSA. The CDR3 nucleotides read TGTGCCAGCAGCCCGGTTATGTACCAAGAGACCCAGTACTTC. This translates into CASSPVMYQETQYF.

The gene calls are TRBV5-6 and TRBJ1-3, with TRBD1 as a possible D gene (6 bases). Trimming took 2 bases from V and 0 from J, leaving 12 bases between them. The CDR3 sequence is 16 residues long. Per the germline V gene, CDR1 is SGHDT and CDR2 is YYEEEE. DNA of the CDR3: TGTGCCAGCAGCTTACCACAGGGACTCTCTGGAAACACCATATATTTT. Translated: CASSLPQGLSGNTIYF.

Many counts were recorded for this clone. This sequence joins TRBV9 and TRBJ1-1; D is ambiguous. Trimming removed 0 bases at V and 1 base at J, with 4 bases between. The CDR3 runs to 13 residues. The germline CDR1 and CDR2 sequences are SGDLS and YYNGEE. This CDR3 reads CASSVGENTEAFF. The CDR3 nucleotides are TGTGCCAGCAGCGTAGGGGAGAACACTGAAGCTTTCTTT.

This clone has more than one count but fewer than ten. The chain carries TRBV28 and TRBJ2-1; the D gene could be TRBD1 or TRBD2 (6 bases each). Germline values: CDR1 MDHEN, CDR2 SYDVKM. V lost 5 bases, J lost 5 bases, and 22 bases lay in between. This CDR3 region has 17 residues. The CDR3 DNA sequence: TGTGCCAGCAGTACCTTGGGGGGTTGGGGGGCGCACAATGAGCAGTTCTTC. This encodes CASSTLGGWGAHNEQFF.

The chain has TRBV9 and TRBJ1-2, with D unresolved. Trimming took 0 bases from V and 3 from J, leaving 12 bases between them. CDR1 is SGDLS, CDR2 YYNGEE, per germline. The CDR3 sequence is 15 residues long. The CDR3 DNA reads TGTGCCAGCAGCGTAGGGCAGGAGGGCCACTATGGCTACACCTTC. Amino acids: CASSVGQEGHYGYTF.

The sample holds one count of this clone. The rearrangement joins TRBV19 to TRBJ2-1; D might be TRBD1 (5 bases). The CDR3 consists of 14 residues. V lost 5 bases and J 1 base, leaving 9 bases between the germline ends. Germline CDR1 LNHDA, CDR2 SQIVND (reference sequence). The CDR3 coding sequence is TGTGCCAGTAGTTTCCGGACATCCTACAATGAGCAGTTCTTC. Encoded protein: CASSFRTSYNEQFF.

This sequence joins TRBV7-6 and TRBJ2-1; D may be TRBD2 (6 bases). Trimming shortened V by 6 bases and J by 6 bases, and 18 bases separated the two germline ends. The CDR3 runs to 15 residues. CDR1 is SGHVS and CDR2 is FNYEAQ in the germline V gene. The CDR3 sequence is CASRVGGRPTNEQFF. The CDR3 region has the DNA TGTGCCAGCAGGGTGGGGGGACGCCCTACCAATGAGCAGTTCTTC. Based on the CDR3 plus reference TRBV7-6 and TRBJ2-1, the full variable domain is GAGVSQSPRYKVTKRGQDVALRCDPISGHVSLYWYRQALGQGPEFLTYFNYEAQQDKSGLPNDRFSAERPEGSISTLTIQRTEQRDSAMYRCASRVGGRPTNEQFFGPGTRLTVL.

This sequence joins TRBV7-2 and TRBJ1-5; D is unclear. The germline V and J ends were trimmed by 5 bases and 4 bases, with 15 bases remaining between them. The CDR3 contains 15 residues. Germline CDR1 is SGHTA and CDR2 is FQGNSA. The CDR3 region is CASSIASGWNQPQHF. The CDR3, as DNA: TGTGCCAGCAGCATCGCCTCGGGATGGAATCAGCCCCAGCATTTT. The entire variable domain, with the rest obtained from reference TRBV7-2 and TRBJ1-5, is as follows: GAGVSQSPSNKVTEKGKDVELRCDPISGHTALYWYRQSLGQGLEFLIYFQGNSAPDKSGLPSDRFSAERTGGSVSTLTIQRTQQEDSAVYLCASSIASGWNQPQHFGDGTRLSIL.

V gene TRBV6-5 combines with J gene TRBJ2-3; 9 bases are shared with TRBD1. The CDR3 has 15 residues. After removal of 6 bases from V and 4 bases from J, the junction contained 8 bases not matched to a gene. Per germline, CDR1 MNHEY and CDR2 SVGAGI. The CDR3 bases are TGTGCCAGCAGACAACAGGGGGCGGGGGCAGATACGCAGTATTTT. This encodes CASRQQGAGADTQYF.

The rearrangement links TRBV7-3 to TRBJ2-5; either TRBD1 or TRBD2 may fit D (6 bases each). V gave up 2 bases and J gave up 1 base, with 14 bases separating them. CDR1 and CDR2 (germline): SGHTA, FQGTGA. This CDR3 has 16 residues. Written as DNA, the CDR3 is TGTGCCAGCAGCTTATACCCGGGGGCCCTCCAAGAGACCCAGTACTTC. Translation gives CASSLYPGALQETQYF.

The V and J genes are TRBV6-6 and TRBJ1-3; 9 bases map to TRBD1. The germline CDR1 and CDR2 sequences are MNHNY and SVGAGI (reference sequence). The CDR3 spans 14 residues. V shed 5 bases, J shed 2 bases, and the junction held 1 base outside the gene matches. DNA for the CDR3: TGTGCCAGCAGTACAGGGGGCGCTGGAAACACCATATATTTT. Translated, it gives CASSTGGAGNTIYF.

This chain joins TRBV11-1 and TRBJ1-2; no clear D. CDR1 is SGHAT, CDR2 FQDESV, per germline (reference sequence). Trimming removed 5 bases from V and 0 bases from J, with 16 bases in between. The CDR3 sequence is 16 residues long. This chain's CDR3 is CASSPFIGEPNYGYTF. In DNA, the CDR3 is TGTGCCAGCAGCCCCTTTATTGGGGAGCCTAACTATGGCTACACCTTC. The full variable domain, its missing parts supplied by reference TRBV11-1 and TRBJ1-2, is EAEVAQSPRYKITEKSQAVAFWCDPISGHATLYWYRQILGQGPELLVQFQDESVVDDSQLPKDRFSAERLKGVDSTLKIQPAELGDSAMYLCASSPFIGEPNYGYTFGSGTRLTVV.

The chain uses TRBV19 and TRBJ1-1; the match to TRBD1 covers 7 bases. The CDR3 runs to 14 residues. Germline V gene lookup returns CDR1 LNHDA and CDR2 SQIVND (reference sequence). J lost 1 base, V lost 4 bases, and 3 bases had no gene match. The CDR3 loop reads CASSKGTENTEAFF. In DNA, the CDR3 is TGTGCCAGTAGTAAGGGGACAGAGAACACTGAAGCTTTCTTT.

The chain combines TRBV5-4 with TRBJ1-1; weak D call: TRBD1 (5 bases). The V gene lost 3 bases and the J gene lost 8 bases, with 17 bases spanning the gap. CDR1 is SGHNT and CDR2 is YYREEE in the germline V gene (reference sequence). This CDR3 has 14 amino acids. CDR3 region: CASSSGLTGTEAFF. The CDR3 DNA is TGTGCCAGCAGCTCTGGACTTACAGGAACCGAAGCTTTCTTT.

This clone appeared a single time. V gene TRBV4-1 combines with J gene TRBJ2-3; 10 bases agree with TRBD2. From germline, CDR1 is MGHRA and CDR2 YSYEKL. The CDR3 is made up of 19 amino acids. V was pared by 1 base and J by 2 bases, with 12 bases of the junction left unmatched. The DNA of the CDR3 is TGCGCCAGCAGCCAAGGACTAGCGGGTTTGTTAGAATCCACAGATACGCAGTATTTT. This codes for CASSQGLAGLLESTDTQYF.

As concerns this clone: Germline is not matched at one junction end, which may reflect a read error. J is TRBJ2-7 and V is TRBV10-3; 13 bases match TRBD2. CDR3 size: 15 residues. CDR1 and CDR2 from the germline V gene are ENHRY and SYGVKD. DNA of the CDR3: TGTGCCAGCAGTTGGACTAGCGGGGGTGCCTACGAGCAGTACTTC. Protein product: CASSWTSGGAYEQYF.

This clone appeared once. This sequence joins TRBV6-5 and TRBJ2-2, with D maybe TRBD2 (6 bases). CDR3 size: 15 residues. Germline CDR1 and CDR2: MNHEY and SVGAGI. Trimming removed 6 bases from V and 2 bases from J, with 13 bases in between. The CDR3 bases are TGTGCCAGCAGCCGTTGGGAGGACAACACCGGGGAGCTGTTTTTT. Amino acid sequence: CASSRWEDNTGELFF.

The V gene is TRBV5-1, the J gene TRBJ2-7; 10 bases line up with TRBD2. The CDR3 consists of 14 residues. V gave up 3 bases and J gave up 5 bases; unmatched junction bases: 5. Germline V gives CDR1 SGHRS, CDR2 YFSETQ. The CDR3 nucleotides read TGCGCCAGCAGCTCGGAGCTAGCGGGAGACGAGCAGTACTTC. Translating it yields CASSSELAGDEQYF.

The chain joins TRBV5-1 to TRBJ2-3; TRBD1 agrees at 11 bases. V dropped 3 bases and J dropped 0; count of bases not matched to a gene: 3. The CDR3 consists of 16 residues. CDR1 and CDR2 (germline): SGHRS, YFSETQ. The CDR3 region has the DNA TGCGCCAGCAGCTACGGACAGGGGGCTAGCACAGATACGCAGTATTTT. Its translation: CASSYGQGASTDTQYF.

This chain links TRBV29-1 with TRBJ2-5, with TRBD2 matching over 8 bases. Trimming at V came to 4 bases and at J to 7 bases, leaving 8 bases not matched to a gene. From germline, CDR1 is SQVTM and CDR2 ANQGSEA. This CDR3 contains 13 residues. The CDR3 DNA is TGCAGCGTTGCTGGCGGGGGGTGGGGGACCCAGTACTTC. Translation: CSVAGGGWGTQYF.